This T cell receptor beta chain was recovered during a study of T cells in Graves' hyperthyroidism and ophthalmopathy. Turning to the study itself: Any treatment followed the collection of peripheral blood at initial diagnosis.

RNA transcripts provided the source from which TCR beta CDR3 regions were amplified. A first-round RT-PCR of the TCR CDR3 used the HTBI primer set. Via MiXCR, TCRdb re-called the multiplex PCR reads, giving one row per CDR3 protein. The sample consists of about 520,000 distinct CDR3 sequences, roughly 24% of them appearing once. The germline V and J ends were trimmed by 5 bases and 3 bases, with 17 bases remaining between them. This CDR3 is 15 amino acids long. The germline gives CDR1 SGHAT, CDR2 FQDESV (reference sequence). This clonotype was detected many times. This receptor was obtained from a woman in her 30s with Graves' ophthalmopathy. The material sequenced was blood. This chain links TRBV11-1 with TRBJ2-7; D may be TRBD1 (5 bases). The CDR3 DNA reads as TGTGCCAGCAGCCCCCGAGAGGACGGACACTACGAGCAGTACTTC. Its protein is CASSPREDGHYEQYF.